A single sample gave rise to the 20 T cell receptor beta chains below, sequenced in a study of neurological immune-mediated disorders. TCRdb redid the calling of the 5' RACE reads with MiXCR, one entry per CDR3 protein. The table records more than 75,000 distinct CDR3 sequences, roughly 4.8% of them present only once. The sequenced sample consisted of PBMCs. The receptors were sampled from a woman in her 30s with multiple sclerosis.

This clonotype was seen many times. The chain uses TRBV5-1 and TRBJ1-1; possibly TRBD1 for D (6 bases). V was trimmed by 1 base and J by 2 bases, leaving 12 bases between them. Germline CDR1 SGHRS, CDR2 YFSETQ. This CDR3 is built from 15 residues. The CDR3, as DNA: TGCGCCAGCAGCTTGTCGGGGGCCCTTAACACTGAAGCTTTCTTT. It encodes CASSLSGALNTEAFF. Complete variable domain (other parts from reference TRBV5-1 and TRBJ1-1): KAGVTQTPRYLIKTRGQQVTLSCSPISGHRSVSWYQQTPGQGLQFLFEYFSETQRNKGNFPGRFSGRQFSNSRSEMNVSTLELGDSALYLCASSLSGALNTEAFFGQGTRLTVV.

This clonotype has ten or more counts. The chain has TRBV6-5 and TRBJ1-2, with TRBD1 matching 8 bases. Germline loops: CDR1 MNHEY, CDR2 SVGAGI. The CDR3 is 14 residues long. V shed 6 bases, J shed 2 bases, and the junction held 5 bases outside the gene matches. CDR3 loop: CASRPGGGNYGYTF. DNA of the CDR3: TGTGCCAGCAGACCAGGGGGCGGCAACTATGGCTACACCTTC.

This clonotype was picked up many times. The chain uses TRBV7-2 and TRBJ2-4; D is possibly TRBD1 (6 bases). Trimming removed 4 bases from V and 4 bases from J, with 11 bases in between. Germline CDR1 is SGHTA and CDR2 is FQGNSA. This CDR3 comprises 14 residues. The CDR3 DNA reads as TGTGCCAGCAGCTCGATTGACAGGAAAAACATTCAGTACTTC. It yields the protein CASSSIDRKNIQYF.

In this sample, this clonotype turned up a few times. V and J are TRBV12-3 or TRBV12-4 and TRBJ1-6, with TRBD1 as a possible D gene (6 bases). This CDR3 has 12 residues. V gave up 2 bases and J gave up 14 bases, with 10 bases separating them. The CDR3 DNA follows: TGTGCCAGCAGTTTACAGGGGCAAGCCCTCCACTTT. It is translated as CASSLQGQALHF.

This clonotype was seen at least ten times. This chain links TRBV5-8 with TRBJ2-5; D uncertain. Germline assignment: CDR1 SGHTS and CDR2 YDEGEE. The CDR3 is 16 residues long. V was cut by 0 bases and J by 4 bases, with 16 bases left in between. The CDR3 region is CASSLGWYSLGETQYF. The CDR3 coding sequence is TGTGCCAGCAGCTTGGGATGGTACTCTCTGGGAGAGACCCAGTACTTC.

The V gene is TRBV6-2 or TRBV6-3, the J gene TRBJ1-1; the D is unclear. Germline V gene data show CDR1 as MNHEY and CDR2 as SVGEGT. The CDR3 runs 14 residues. The V and J ends lost 10 bases and 4 bases respectively, with 19 bases between them. The CDR3 reads CATSAAGSGTEAFF. The DNA for the CDR3 is TGTGCCACCTCGGCGGCAGGATCAGGCACTGAAGCTTTCTTT.

This clonotype was counted many times. The chain employs TRBV20-1 and TRBJ2-5; D might be TRBD2 (6 bases). CDR3 size: 14 residues. Germline-derived CDR1 and CDR2 are DFQATT and SNEGSKA (reference sequence). The V end was cut by 5 bases, the J end by 2 bases, with 15 bases between. The CDR3 nucleotides are TGCAGTGCTGGAGGGCCCGGGGATCAAGAGACCCAGTACTTC. It yields the protein CSAGGPGDQETQYF.

Comment on this clonotype: A single base separates this from a much larger clone, so it may be a read error. The chain combines TRBV5-1 with TRBJ1-2; TRBD1 matches at 8 bases. This CDR3 contains 13 residues. Germline CDR1 SGHRS, CDR2 YFSETQ. The CDR3 region has the DNA TGCGCCAACAGCCTCAGGGGGCTTGGACGCTACACCTTC. Translated: CANSLRGLGRYTF.

The sample holds many counts of this clonotype. The V gene is TRBV15, the J gene TRBJ2-3; the D is unclear. The CDR3 contains 15 residues. Germline V gives CDR1 LNHNV, CDR2 YYDKDF (reference sequence). Between the trimmed V and J ends, which lost 0 bases and 4 bases, there was a span of 11 bases. The CDR3 protein is CATSRDPWFPDTQYF. Written as DNA, the CDR3 is TGTGCCACCAGCAGAGATCCTTGGTTTCCAGATACGCAGTATTTT. The variable domain in full, with the rest retrieved from reference TRBV15 and TRBJ2-3, is DAMVIQNPRYQVTQFGKPVTLSCSQTLNHNVMYWYQQKSSQAPKLLFHYYDKDFNNEADTPDNFQSRRPNTSFCFLDIRSPGLGDTAMYLCATSRDPWFPDTQYFGPGTRLTVL.

This clonotype was recorded many times. This chain joins TRBV5-1 and TRBJ2-2; D possibly uses TRBD1 or TRBD2 (6 bases each). Germline lookup yields CDR1 SGHRS and CDR2 YFSETQ. This CDR3 contains 14 residues. The V gene lost 0 bases and the J gene lost 6 bases, with 9 bases spanning the gap. The CDR3 nucleotides read TGCGCCAGCAGCTTGGATGGGGGGCCCGGGGAGCTGTTTTTT. Translation gives CASSLDGGPGELFF.

The sample holds many counts of this clonotype. The chain employs TRBV20-1 and TRBJ2-7; 8 nucleotides align to TRBD2. Unmatched junction bases numbered 3, after V lost 3 bases and J lost 5 bases. The CDR3 is made up of 12 amino acids. Germline CDR1 is DFQATT and CDR2 is SNEGSKA (reference sequence). DNA for the CDR3: TGCAGTGCTAGTACGACTAGCGACGAGCAGTACTTC. Its protein is CSASTTSDEQYF.

Many counts were recorded for this clonotype. The chain joins TRBV29-1 to TRBJ2-1, with TRBD2 matching 7 bases. The germline V gene encodes CDR1 SQVTM and CDR2 ANQGSEA. Losses at the gene ends were 6 bases for V and 5 bases for J; bases not matched to a gene: 10. The CDR3 loop spans 14 amino acids. The CDR3 loop is CSVKESTSNNEQFF. CDR3 DNA: TGCAGCGTAAAGGAATCGACTAGCAACAATGAGCAGTTCTTC.

This clonotype was recorded many times. The chain has TRBV5-1 and TRBJ2-3; D gene ambiguous. Germline V gives CDR1 SGHRS, CDR2 YFSETQ. The CDR3 covers 15 residues. V was pared by 0 bases and J by 1 base, with 9 bases between. CDR3 sequence (DNA): TGCGCCAGCAGCTTGGAGGGTTATCGCACAGATACGCAGTATTTT. Its translation: CASSLEGYRTDTQYF.

At least ten counts were recorded for this clonotype. The chain couples TRBV7-8 to TRBJ1-5; tentatively, D is TRBD1 (6 bases). The CDR3 runs 14 residues. Germline-derived CDR1 and CDR2 are SGHVS and FQNEAQ. V was cut by 4 bases and J by 6 bases, with 13 bases left in between. Here the CDR3 DNA reads TGTGCCAGCAGCTCAGATCGAGGGGGTCAGCCCCAGCATTTT. Translation: CASSSDRGGQPQHF.

This clonotype was seen many times. The chain joins TRBV5-1 to TRBJ2-1; possibly TRBD2 for D (6 bases). This CDR3 comprises 15 residues. CDR1 SGHRS and CDR2 YFSETQ come from the germline V gene. V lost 6 bases to trimming and J lost 4 bases, with 17 bases between them. The CDR3 sequence is CASTLSPGGYNEQFF. The CDR3 nucleotides are TGCGCCAGCACCCTTAGCCCAGGAGGGTACAATGAGCAGTTCTTC.

V usage is TRBV28 and J usage is TRBJ1-4, with D maybe TRBD1 (5 bases). V was clipped by 4 bases and J by 1 base, with 7 bases between them. The CDR3 has 14 residues. Looked up from germline, CDR1 is MDHEN and CDR2 is SYDVKM. CDR3 sequence (DNA): TGTGCCAGCAGTTCAGGGCAAACTAATGAAAAACTGTTTTTT. Its translation: CASSSGQTNEKLFF.

This clonotype was recorded many times. This CDR3 is CASSESTTPSTDTQYF. The CDR3 region has the DNA TGCGCCAGCAGTGAGTCGACTACTCCTAGCACAGATACGCAGTATTTT. V gene TRBV10-1 combines with J gene TRBJ2-3, with a possible D match to TRBD2 (5 bases). V lost 0 bases and J lost 0, with 10 bases in between. CDR3 size: 16 residues. Germline values: CDR1 WNHNN, CDR2 SYGVQD (reference sequence).

This clonotype was seen repeatedly, ten times or more. CDR3 amino acids: CASSFPGGTEAFF. The CDR3 DNA reads TGTGCCAGCAGTTTCCCAGGGGGCACTGAAGCTTTCTTT. The chain joins TRBV7-2 to TRBJ1-1, with 7 bases matching TRBD1. CDR3 size: 13 residues. CDR1 SGHTA and CDR2 FQGNSA come from the germline V gene. The junction had 5 bases not matched to a gene; V was cut back by 6 bases and J by 4 bases.

This clonotype showed up many times. The V call is TRBV15, the J call TRBJ2-7, with a possible D match to TRBD2 (6 bases). The ends were cut back, 0 bases at V and 6 bases at J, with 15 bases in the middle. The CDR3 is 15 amino acids. The germline V gene encodes CDR1 LNHNV and CDR2 YYDKDF (reference sequence). CDR3 amino acids: CATSRDLGTVLEQYF. The CDR3 coding sequence is TGTGCCACCAGCAGAGACCTGGGGACTGTCCTCGAGCAGTACTTC.

This rearrangement joins TRBV2 to TRBJ1-5; the D gene is possibly TRBD1 (5 bases). The CDR3 contains 13 residues. Germline V gives CDR1 SNHLY, CDR2 FYNNEI. Trimming removed 1 base from V and 10 bases from J, with 11 bases in between. The CDR3 loop reads CASSEGGVKPQHF. The DNA of the CDR3 is TGTGCCAGCAGTGAAGGGGGGGTAAAACCCCAGCATTTT.